The 24 T cell receptor beta chains given below trace back to one sample, sequenced in a study of cytomegalovirus exposure and HLA in healthy donors. PCR amplification relied on 60 Vbeta primers (plus 13 Jbeta primers). Only in-frame clones appear in the TCRdb table, and some are missing; sequencing was by immunoSEQ multiplex PCR. The sample has fewer than 200,000 clones; about 9.4% are singletons. The sequenced sample consisted of PBMCs. All receptors come from a woman aged 25 to 45 in good health and CMV-seropositive.

This clone was picked up a small number of times. This rearrangement joins TRBV6-5 to TRBJ2-7; unclear D gene. The CDR3 is 13 residues long. The germline gives CDR1 MNHEY, CDR2 SVGAGI. Trimming removed 2 bases at V and 6 bases at J, with 11 bases between. The CDR3 here is CASSYTPLGEQYF. DNA for the CDR3: TGTGCCAGCAGTTACACCCCCCTAGGCGAGCAGTACTTC.

J is TRBJ1-4 and V is TRBV6-5, with 7 bases lining up with TRBD1. The CDR3 has 14 amino acids. V lost 6 bases and J lost 4; bases outside the gene matches: 5. Germline CDR1 is MNHEY and CDR2 is SVGAGI. The CDR3 sequence: CASSHGQVNEKLFF. DNA for the CDR3: TGTGCCAGCAGCCATGGACAGGTTAATGAAAAACTGTTTTTT.

This clone was detected only a few times. The V and J genes are TRBV29-1 and TRBJ2-1; D is ambiguous. Germline CDR1 and CDR2: SQVTM and ANQGSEA. The length of the CDR3 is 13 residues. V lost 4 bases and J 0 bases, leaving 7 bases between the germline ends. The CDR3 spells CSVGESSYNEQFF. The CDR3 nucleotides are TGCAGCGTTGGTGAGAGCTCCTACAATGAGCAGTTCTTC.

V and J are TRBV30 and TRBJ2-7; D is perhaps TRBD2 (6 bases). Germline V CDR1 and CDR2: GTSNPN, SVGIG (reference sequence). V was shortened by 3 bases and J by 0 bases, with 15 bases between the two germline ends. This CDR3 spans 15 amino acids. As DNA, the CDR3 is TGTGCCTGGAGGATCTATAGCGGAAGCTCCTACGAGCAGTACTTC. Translated: CAWRIYSGSSYEQYF. Combining the CDR3 with reference TRBV30 and TRBJ2-7 gives the whole variable domain SQTIHQWPATLVQPVGSPLSLECTVEGTSNPNLYWYRQAAGRGLQLLFYSVGIGQISSEVPQNLSASRPQDRQFILSSKKLLLSDSGFYLCAWRIYSGSSYEQYFGPGTRLTVT.

There are many counts of this clone. The gene calls are TRBV7-8 and TRBJ2-6, with TRBD2 matching over 9 bases. Germline values: CDR1 SGHVS, CDR2 FQNEAQ. The trim removed 5 bases at V and 7 bases at J, leaving 6 bases unmatched. This CDR3 region has 15 residues. This chain's CDR3 is CASSPRTSEANVLTF. Here the CDR3 DNA reads TGTGCCAGCAGCCCCCGGACTAGCGAAGCCAACGTCCTGACTTTC.

This clone has a handful of counts. The rearrangement joins TRBV2 to TRBJ2-3, with TRBD2 as a possible D gene (6 bases). The CDR3 runs to 15 residues. Looked up from germline, CDR1 is SNHLY and CDR2 is FYNNEI. V lost 4 bases, J lost 2 bases, and 13 bases lay in between. In DNA form, the CDR3 reads TGTGCCAGCAGTGGGACTATGTCTTCCACAGATACGCAGTATTTT. Translating it yields CASSGTMSSTDTQYF.

This chain uses TRBV6-6 with TRBJ1-2; D is uncertain. The length of the CDR3 is 14 residues. V was pared by 6 bases and J by 8 bases, with 19 bases between. Germline V lookup: CDR1 MNHNY, CDR2 SVGAGI (reference sequence). Here the CDR3 DNA reads TGTGCCAGCAGCTTACTCCAGACTGAGTACGGCTACACCTTC. Residues: CASSLLQTEYGYTF.

The chain recombines TRBV15 with TRBJ2-5, with D possibly matching TRBD2 (5 bases). CDR1 LNHNV and CDR2 YYDKDF come from the germline V gene (reference sequence). This CDR3 is built from 15 residues. Trimming cost V 1 base and J 4 bases, with 13 bases left between them. The chain's CDR3 is CATSRGSAEGETQYF. The CDR3 bases are TGTGCCACCAGCAGAGGTAGTGCCGAGGGAGAGACCCAGTACTTC.

The gene calls are TRBV27 and TRBJ2-1; perhaps TRBD2 as D (6 bases). Germline V gives CDR1 MNHEY, CDR2 SMNVEV (reference sequence). The germline V and J ends were trimmed by 4 bases and 7 bases, with 17 bases remaining between them. This CDR3 comprises 15 residues. The CDR3 region is CASSSRMGGGNEQFF. The CDR3 region has the DNA TGTGCCAGCAGTTCCCGAATGGGAGGAGGAAATGAGCAGTTCTTC.

The chain recombines TRBV10-2 with TRBJ1-5, with TRBD1 matching 7 bases. The length of the CDR3 is 13 residues. The J segment lost 5 bases and the V segment lost 6 bases, leaving 4 bases of the junction unmatched. Germline V gene lookup returns CDR1 WSHSY and CDR2 SAAADI. Here the CDR3 reads CASRGQTHQPQHF. CDR3 DNA sequence: TGCGCCAGCAGGGGACAGACTCATCAGCCCCAGCATTTT.

The rearrangement joins TRBV27 to TRBJ2-7; tentative D call: TRBD1 (6 bases). CDR1 and CDR2 from the germline V gene are MNHEY and SMNVEV (reference sequence). Trimming removed 2 bases at V and 3 bases at J, with 14 bases between. This CDR3 contains 15 residues. The CDR3 region is CASSLGGRGGYEQYF. CDR3 bases: TGTGCCAGCAGTTTAGGCGGACGAGGGGGCTACGAGCAGTACTTC.

This clone was counted once. The V and J genes are TRBV11-2 and TRBJ2-1, with D hard to call. This CDR3 has 13 amino acids. V was trimmed by 0 bases and J by 10 bases, leaving 10 bases between them. Germline V gene sequence: CDR1 SGHAT, CDR2 FQNNGV. CDR3 sequence: CASSLDYRGEQFF. CDR3 sequence (DNA): TGTGCCAGCAGCTTAGATTATAGAGGAGAGCAGTTCTTC.

This clone was detected only a few times. The rearrangement uses TRBV10-1 and TRBJ1-1; a possible D gene is TRBD1 (5 bases). V shed 3 bases and J shed 5 bases, with 19 bases lying between them. The CDR3 consists of 16 residues. Germline CDR1 and CDR2: WNHNN and SYGVQD (reference sequence). CDR3 loop: CASSDGWGTKGTEAFF. As DNA, the CDR3 is TGCGCCAGCAGTGACGGGTGGGGCACCAAGGGGACTGAAGCTTTCTTT.

V and J are TRBV6-5 and TRBJ2-1; 7 bases match TRBD1. V lost 0 bases to trimming and J lost 5 bases; unmatched junction nucleotides: 1. The germline V gene has CDR1 MNHEY and CDR2 SVGAGI. This CDR3 has 14 residues. The CDR3 DNA follows: TGTGCCAGCAGTTACTCGCAGGGGGACAATGAGCAGTTCTTC. This translates into CASSYSQGDNEQFF.

This clone was seen a handful of times. The V gene is TRBV5-1, the J gene TRBJ2-7; TRBD2 agrees at 8 bases. The germline V gene encodes CDR1 SGHRS and CDR2 YFSETQ. Losses at the gene ends were 0 bases for V and 4 bases for J; bases not matched to a gene: 6. CDR3 length equals 15 residues. The CDR3 protein is CASSLAGTSAYEQYF. As DNA, the CDR3 is TGCGCCAGCAGCTTGGCCGGGACTAGTGCTTACGAGCAGTACTTC.

This clone was observed a handful of times. In DNA, the CDR3 is TGTGCCAGCAGTTACTCTCTCCAGGGGTCCCACGAGCAGTACTTC. This sequence encodes CASSYSLQGSHEQYF. The V gene is TRBV6-6, the J gene TRBJ2-7, with a weak D call TRBD1 (6 bases). Trimming left V 0 bases short and J 5 bases short, with 14 bases between. CDR1 is MNHNY, CDR2 SVGAGI, per germline (reference sequence). The CDR3 totals 15 residues.

The chain uses TRBV5-1 and TRBJ2-7; 7 nucleotides match TRBD2. Germline CDR1 SGHRS, CDR2 YFSETQ. Trimming cost V 1 base and J 6 bases; bases outside gene matches: 10. The CDR3 runs to 15 residues. CDR3 protein: CASSLFMGEGSEQYF. For the CDR3, the DNA is TGCGCCAGCAGCTTGTTTATGGGGGAGGGGAGCGAGCAGTACTTC.

The rearrangement joins TRBV6-6 to TRBJ2-7; D call uncertain. The germline V gene has CDR1 MNHNY and CDR2 SVGAGI (reference sequence). The CDR3 extends over 15 amino acids. Deletions cut 8 bases from V and 4 bases from J, with 21 bases between. The CDR3 loop reads CASQLTGEESYEQYF. The CDR3, as DNA: TGTGCCAGCCAATTGACTGGAGAAGAGAGTTACGAGCAGTACTTC.

This clone has a handful of counts. The chain is built from TRBV5-6 and TRBJ2-1; D uncertain. This CDR3 has 15 amino acids. V lost 4 bases, J lost 4 bases, and 15 bases lay in between. Germline-derived CDR1 and CDR2 are SGHDT and YYEEEE. Here the CDR3 reads CASSNSNTYYNEQFF. CDR3 nucleotides: TGTGCCAGCAGCAATTCCAATACCTATTACAATGAGCAGTTCTTC.

J is TRBJ1-2 and V is TRBV27, with D perhaps matching TRBD1 (5 bases). Germline V CDR1 and CDR2: MNHEY, SMNVEV (reference sequence). Trimming removed 6 bases from V and 2 bases from J, with 13 bases in between. CDR3 length equals 14 residues. CDR3 residues: CASRGGKANYGYTF. Written as DNA, the CDR3 is TGTGCCAGCAGGGGGGGGAAAGCGAACTATGGCTACACCTTC.

The chain joins TRBV4-2 to TRBJ2-7; no definite D call. The ends were cut back, 6 bases at V and 1 base at J, with 10 bases in the middle. Germline V CDR1 and CDR2: LGHNA, YNFKEQ. This CDR3 has 13 amino acids. CDR3 bases: TGTGCCAGCAGTCAAATAGTATCCTACGAGCAGTACTTC. Amino acid sequence: CASSQIVSYEQYF.

Only a few counts were recorded for this clone. This chain uses TRBV6-1 with TRBJ2-7; 7 bases match TRBD1. After removal of 4 bases from V and 6 bases from J, the junction contained 9 bases not matched to a gene. This CDR3 region has 14 residues. Germline V CDR1 and CDR2: MNHNS, SASEGT. In nucleotides, the CDR3 is TGTGCCAGCAGTGCTCGGGACAGATGGTCCGAGCAGTACTTC. It codes for CASSARDRWSEQYF.

This clone has more than one count but fewer than ten. The V and J genes are TRBV29-1 and TRBJ2-3; 7 nucleotides align to TRBD2. This CDR3 comprises 13 residues. CDR1 and CDR2 from the germline V gene are SQVTM and ANQGSEA. After removal of 6 bases from V and 4 bases from J, the junction contained 7 bases not matched to a gene. The chain's CDR3 is CSVFSGPADTQYF. CDR3 DNA sequence: TGCAGCGTGTTTAGCGGGCCGGCAGATACGCAGTATTTT.

Only a few counts were recorded for this clone. V gene TRBV5-6 combines with J gene TRBJ2-5; no clear D gene. The CDR3 is 17 residues long. The germline CDR1 and CDR2 sequences are SGHDT and YYEEEE. V was cut by 2 bases and J by 2 bases, with 19 bases left in between. This CDR3 reads CASSFMEKASIQETQYF. In nucleotides, the CDR3 is TGTGCCAGCAGCTTTATGGAGAAAGCCTCAATTCAAGAGACCCAGTACTTC.